The entry below gives a single TCR beta chain sequence along with its context. There are a few counts of this clonotype. Its antigen is currently not known. A read error may be the cause here, since a much bigger clone is one base away. These data are taken from a study of T cells in Graves' hyperthyroidism and ophthalmopathy (dated 2019 in TCRdb). Notes on the research overall: Peripheral blood samples were taken at the time of initial diagnosis, prior to any treatment. The paper describes TCR Vbeta CDR3 sequencing of 140 or so peripheral blood samples, made up of under 50 ophthalmopathy patients, roughly 72 hyperthyroidism patients and around 17 progressor patients. A discovery cohort of roughly 100 patients, about 40 with Graves' ophthalmopathy and about 58 with stable Graves' hyperthyroidism, was used to find distinguishing TCR V-J signatures. After sampling, hyperthyroidism patients received methimazole starting at 30 mg daily, and ophthalmopathy patients received high-dose intravenous methylprednisolone. Thyroid tissue and blood T-cell repertoires from over 5 Graves' hyperthyroidism patients were also compared in the study. Prospective prediction of ophthalmopathy was tested in an independent validation cohort consisting of about 20 hyperthyroidism patients and approximately 16 patients who later progressed to ophthalmopathy. The roughly 90 discovery patients were divided at random into training and test sets in a 7:3 ratio. General study outcomes and caveats: In validation, progression to ophthalmopathy was predicted by the model with roughly 69% sensitivity and about 72% specificity, a median of approximately 7.1 months before onset. Most expanded thyroid clonotypes (frequency above 0.001) were also found in blood, which suggests that blood repertoires may mirror thyroid immune responses. No statistical method was used to set the sample size in advance, and investigators knew the group allocation. In cross-validation, a model built on a 13 V-J signature told ophthalmopathy apart from stable hyperthyroidism with about 90% sensitivity and roughly 81% specificity, and in testing the same model reached 80%/75%.

According to the germline V gene, CDR1 reads SGHRS and CDR2 reads YFSETQ. Deletion took 8 bases off V and 4 bases off J, with a span of 13 bases between the germline ends. From the cysteine through the phenylalanine, the CDR3 covers 13 amino acids. The read is trimmed to its CDR3 DNA, 39 bases read in frame from base 1. The TCR beta CDR3 regions were amplified from RNA transcripts. A first-round RT-PCR of the TCR CDR3 used the HTBI primer set with the Qiagen OneStep RT-PCR kit. The libraries were constructed in a second round of multiplex PCR and then size-selected and purified. Paired-end sequencing of the libraries was performed with 100 bp reads on an Illumina HiSeq2000. In the source study's methods: SOAPnuke was used to process the raw data, with reads discarded if the reads contained adapters or uncalled bases, had a mean Phred below 15, or lacked an exact constant-primer or identifier match. High-quality paired reads were merged with COPE v1.2.5, and unique nucleotide sequences were defined as clonotypes. Clonotypes were aligned to IMGT TRBV, TRBD and TRBJ reference segments using MiTCR v1.1. Analysis was restricted to V-J combinations with a frequency above 0.0001, which covered approximately 99% of repertoires. A TCS score was defined as the ratio between F50 (clonal expansion) and ExV (chaos), using BLOSUM62-based TCRdist between CDR3 peptides within each V-J. Welch's t-statistics and random forest reduced 514 V-J features to roughly 13, which were used in a naive Bayes classifier (R e1071). TCRdb cleaned the public reads at Q25 with fastp, built clones with MiXCR and kept in-frame beta chains. Records with the same CDR3 protein are collapsed into one entry carrying the most frequent genes and DNA. TCRdb's processing, not the authors', yielded these V and J calls. The sample table records about 570,000 distinct CDR3 sequences; 14% of these occur just once. The top ten clonotypes cover approximately 14% of the sample.

Stable Graves' hyperthyroidism was defined as no progression to ophthalmopathy during 18 months of follow-up. Hyperthyroidism patients were newly diagnosed, had a disease duration of under 2 months, and were aged 18 to 65 years. Any patient with an uncontrolled infection, another autoimmune disease, pregnancy or lactation was excluded. Diagnoses were based on clinical symptoms, serum thyroxine and TRAb, thyroid ultrasound and orbital computed tomography. PBMCs were isolated from about 9.2 ml of fresh peripheral blood by Ficoll-Paque density gradient centrifugation. Total RNA was extracted using Trizol reagent, and RNA quality was assessed on an Agilent 2100 Bioanalyzer.

This sequence uses TRBV5-1 and TRBJ2-1; the best D guess is TRBD1, with 6 bases matching. The sequenced material came from blood. The sequence was obtained from a woman between 35 and 50 years old with Graves' hyperthyroidism. The DNA sequence follows: TGCGCCAGTCAACAGGGAACGTACAATGAGCAGTTCTTC. It encodes CASQQGTYNEQFF.